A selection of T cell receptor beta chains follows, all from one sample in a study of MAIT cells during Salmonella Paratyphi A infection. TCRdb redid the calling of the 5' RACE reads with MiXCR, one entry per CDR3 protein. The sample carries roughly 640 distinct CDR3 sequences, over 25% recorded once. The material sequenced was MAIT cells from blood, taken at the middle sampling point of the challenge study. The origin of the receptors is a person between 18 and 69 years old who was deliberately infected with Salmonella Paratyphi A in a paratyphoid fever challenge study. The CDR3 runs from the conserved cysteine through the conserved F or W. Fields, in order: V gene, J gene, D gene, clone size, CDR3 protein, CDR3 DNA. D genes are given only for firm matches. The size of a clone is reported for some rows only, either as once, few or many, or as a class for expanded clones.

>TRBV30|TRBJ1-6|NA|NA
CAWSFGRGSPLHF
TGTGCCTGGAGTTTTGGCCGGGGGTCACCCCTCCACTTT
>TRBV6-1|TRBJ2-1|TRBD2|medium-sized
CASSELAGSYNEQFF
TGTGCCAGCAGTGAACTAGCGGGCTCCTACAATGAGCAGTTCTTC
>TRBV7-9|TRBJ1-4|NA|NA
CASSSFGTREKLFF
TGTGCCAGCAGCAGCTTCGGGACGAGAGAAAAACTGTTTTTT
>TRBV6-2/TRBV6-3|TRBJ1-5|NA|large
CASSYRDNQPQHF
TGTGCCAGCAGTTACCGGGACAATCAGCCCCAGCATTTT
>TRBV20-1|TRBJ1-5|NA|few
CSALDTPNQPQHF
TGCAGTGCTCTCGACACCCCAAATCAGCCCCAGCATTTT
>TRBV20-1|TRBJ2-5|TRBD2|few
CSARTGLAEAETQYF
TGCAGTGCTAGGACCGGACTAGCGGAAGCGGAGACCCAGTACTTC
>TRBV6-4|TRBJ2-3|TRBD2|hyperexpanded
CASSLTSGSTDTQYF
TGTGCCAGCAGTCTGACTAGCGGGAGCACAGATACGCAGTATTTT
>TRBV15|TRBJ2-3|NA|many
CATSRVFGGSDTQYF
TGTGCCACCAGCAGAGTGTTTGGGGGGTCGGATACGCAGTATTTT
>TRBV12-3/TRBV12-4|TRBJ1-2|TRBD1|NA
CDSSQDRGLYGYTF
TGTGACAGCAGTCAGGACAGGGGACTCTATGGCTACACCTTC
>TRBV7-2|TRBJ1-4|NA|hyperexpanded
CASSPSRGANEKLFF
TGTGCCAGCAGCCCCTCCCGGGGGGCCAATGAAAAACTGTTTTTT
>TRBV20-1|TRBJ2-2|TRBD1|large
CSARGTGKETGELFF
TGCAGTGCTCGCGGGACAGGGAAGGAGACCGGGGAGCTGTTTTTT
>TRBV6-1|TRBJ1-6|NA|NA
CASSEDSGYSPLHF
TGTGCCAGCAGTGAAGACAGTGGCTATTCACCCCTCCACTTT
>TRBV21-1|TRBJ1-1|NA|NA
CASSKVDHRTGGDTEAFF
TGTGCCAGCAGCAAAGTCGACCACCGGACAGGGGGGGATACTGAAGCTTTCTTT
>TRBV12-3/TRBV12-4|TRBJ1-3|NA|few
CASSLEDTTYF
TGTGCCAGCAGTTTAGAGGACACCACATATTTT
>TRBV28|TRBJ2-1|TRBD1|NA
CASSSPSPQGELLNEQFF
TGTGCCAGCAGTTCCCCGTCACCACAGGGGGAATTGTTAAATGAGCAGTTCTTC
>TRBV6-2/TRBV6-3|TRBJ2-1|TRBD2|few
CASTSGDYNEQFF
TGTGCCAGCACTAGCGGGGATTACAATGAGCAGTTCTTC
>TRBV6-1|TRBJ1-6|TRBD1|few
CASSETGRRDNSPLHF
TGTGCCAGCAGCGAGACAGGGCGGCGGGATAATTCACCCCTCCACTTT
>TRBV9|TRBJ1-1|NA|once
CASSVGFNTEAFF
TGTGCCAGCAGCGTAGGGTTTAACACTGAAGCTTTCTTT
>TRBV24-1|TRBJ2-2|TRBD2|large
CATSDLTSDTGELFF
TGTGCCACCAGTGATTTGACTAGCGACACCGGGGAGCTGTTTTTT
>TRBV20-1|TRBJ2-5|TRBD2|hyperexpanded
CSARLAGGSETQYF
TGCAGTGCTAGATTAGCGGGAGGCTCAGAGACCCAGTACTTC
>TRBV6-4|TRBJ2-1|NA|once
CASSKTESYNEQFF
TGTGCCAGCTCTAAAACGGAGAGCTACAATGAGCAGTTCTTC
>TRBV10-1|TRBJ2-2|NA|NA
CASSVARDRYTGELVF
TGCGCCAGCAGTGTAGCCCGGGACCGCTACACCGGGGAGCTGGTGTTT
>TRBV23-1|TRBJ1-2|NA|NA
CASSQLSPQGKFWGYTF
TGCGCCAGCAGTCAATTATCCCCGCAGGGGAAGTTCTGGGGCTACACCTTC
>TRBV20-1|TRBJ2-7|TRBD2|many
CSARYLAGGIYEQYF
TGCAGTGCTAGATATCTAGCGGGAGGGATCTACGAGCAGTACTTC
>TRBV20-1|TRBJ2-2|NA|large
CSAKGPTDTGELFF
TGCAGTGCTAAGGGACCAACGGACACCGGGGAGCTGTTTTTT
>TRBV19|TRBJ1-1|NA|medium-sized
CASTTVIRDTEAFF
TGTGCCAGTACCACGGTGATTAGGGACACTGAAGCTTTCTTT
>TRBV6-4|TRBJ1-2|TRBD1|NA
CASSASTGGVDGYTF
TGTGCCAGCAGTGCTTCGACAGGGGGCGTCGATGGCTACACCTTC
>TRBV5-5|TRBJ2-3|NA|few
CASRRVSPDTQYF
TGTGCCAGCCGGCGGGTCTCCCCAGATACGCAGTATTTT
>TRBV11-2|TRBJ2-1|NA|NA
CASSLDPGLLNNEQFF
TGTGCCAGCAGCTTAGATCCGGGACTCCTAAACAATGAGCAGTTCTTC
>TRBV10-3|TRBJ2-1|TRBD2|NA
CAISGPPPPSGSRNEQFF
TGTGCCATCAGTGGGCCCCCCCCGCCTAGCGGGAGTCGGAATGAGCAGTTCTTC
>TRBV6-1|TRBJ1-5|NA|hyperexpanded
CASSEGYSNQPQHF
TGTGCCAGCAGTGAGGGATATAGCAATCAGCCCCAGCATTTT
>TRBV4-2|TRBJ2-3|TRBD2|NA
CASSQVLAGDADTQYF
TGTGCCAGCAGCCAGGTCCTAGCGGGAGATGCAGATACGCAGTATTTT
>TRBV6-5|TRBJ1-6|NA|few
CASSYEGTQGSPLHF
TGTGCCAGCAGTTACGAGGGGACACAGGGTTCACCCCTCCACTTT
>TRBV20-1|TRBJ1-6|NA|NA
CSARGRGTDNSPLHF
TGCAGTGCTAGAGGAAGGGGTACGGATAATTCACCCCTCCACTTT
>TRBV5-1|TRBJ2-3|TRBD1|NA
CASSSGQGDTDTQYF
TGCGCCAGCAGCTCTGGACAGGGGGACACAGATACGCAGTATTTT
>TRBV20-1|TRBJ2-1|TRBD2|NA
CSASPGTSGYNEQFF
TGCAGTGCTAGTCCCGGGACTAGCGGATACAATGAGCAGTTCTTC
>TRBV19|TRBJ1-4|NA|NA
CASSVRPGPRNGKLFF
TGTGCCAGTAGTGTTCGCCCAGGCCCGAGAAATGGAAAACTGTTTTTT
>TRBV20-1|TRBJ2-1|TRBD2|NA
CSARDPIAGEINEQFF
TGCAGTGCTAGAGATCCAATAGCGGGAGAGATAAATGAGCAGTTCTTC
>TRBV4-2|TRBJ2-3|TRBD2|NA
CASSQAASGSPTDTQYF
TGTGCCAGCAGCCAAGCGGCTAGCGGGAGTCCCACAGATACGCAGTATTTT
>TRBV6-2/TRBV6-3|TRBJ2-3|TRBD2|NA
CASSYSAGAGGDTQYF
TGTGCCAGCAGTTACTCAGCCGGAGCGGGAGGGGATACGCAGTATTTT
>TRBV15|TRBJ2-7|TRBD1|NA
CATSRRTGTGGVEQYF
TGTGCCACCAGCAGACGTACCGGGACAGGGGGCGTCGAGCAGTACTTC
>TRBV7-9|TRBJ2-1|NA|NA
CATRTGIDEQFF
TGTGCCACCCGAACGGGAATCGATGAGCAGTTCTTC
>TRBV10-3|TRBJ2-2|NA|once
CAIRISEADTGELFF
TGTGCCATCAGGATTAGTGAAGCCGACACCGGGGAGCTGTTTTTT
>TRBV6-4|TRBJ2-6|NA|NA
CASSDSMDGANVLTF
TGTGCCAGCAGTGACTCTATGGACGGGGCCAACGTCCTGACTTTC
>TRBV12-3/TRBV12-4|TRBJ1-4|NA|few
CASSSWTPRPGPNEKLFF
TGTGCCAGCAGTTCATGGACCCCTCGCCCTGGGCCTAATGAAAAACTGTTTTTT
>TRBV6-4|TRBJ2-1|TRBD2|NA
CASSGGLANEQFF
TGTGCCAGCAGTGGAGGACTAGCTAATGAGCAGTTCTTC
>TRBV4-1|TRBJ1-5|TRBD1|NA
CASSQDGTGYRQPQHF
TGCGCCAGCAGCCAAGACGGGACAGGGTATCGGCAGCCCCAGCATTTT
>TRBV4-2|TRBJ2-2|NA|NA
CASSQVAAGEGGNTGELFF
TGTGCCAGCAGCCAAGTTGCGGCGGGAGAGGGGGGGAACACCGGGGAGCTGTTTTTT
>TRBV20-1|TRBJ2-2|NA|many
CSARWGQRDTGELFF
TGCAGTGCTAGATGGGGACAGCGGGACACCGGGGAGCTGTTTTTT
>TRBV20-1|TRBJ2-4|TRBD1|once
CSAAPRTGRKDIQYF
TGCAGTGCTGCCCCCAGGACAGGGAGGAAGGACATTCAGTACTTC
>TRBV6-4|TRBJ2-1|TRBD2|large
CASSDVAGDNNEQFF
TGTGCCAGCAGTGATGTAGCGGGAGATAATAATGAGCAGTTCTTC
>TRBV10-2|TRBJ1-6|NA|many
CASTRTENSPLHF
TGCGCCAGCACTAGGACAGAGAATTCACCCCTCCACTTT
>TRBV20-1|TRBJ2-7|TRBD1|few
CSARGWDSHYEQYF
TGCAGTGCTAGAGGATGGGACAGCCATTACGAGCAGTACTTC
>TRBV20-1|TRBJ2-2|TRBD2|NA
CSASPRGGTGGELFF
TGCAGTGCTAGTCCCCGCGGGGGGACTGGCGGGGAGCTGTTTTTT
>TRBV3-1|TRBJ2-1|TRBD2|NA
CASSLSGRALSSYNEQFF
TGTGCCAGCAGCCTTAGCGGGAGGGCCTTGAGCTCCTACAATGAGCAGTTCTTC
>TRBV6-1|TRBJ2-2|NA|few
CASSEAEGWGGQHHNGELFF
TGTGCCAGCAGTGAAGCGGAAGGTTGGGGGGGACAGCATCATAACGGGGAGCTGTTTTTT
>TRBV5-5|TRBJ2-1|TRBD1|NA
CASIANWAGTGFRYEQFF
TGTGCCAGCATCGCAAACTGGGCCGGGACAGGGTTCAGGTATGAGCAGTTCTTC
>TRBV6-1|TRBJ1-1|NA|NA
CASSPRENTEAFF
TGTGCCAGCAGCCCCCGGGAGAACACTGAAGCTTTCTTT
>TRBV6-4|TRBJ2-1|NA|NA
CASSDSTDNNEQFF
TGTGCCAGCAGTGACTCCACTGATAACAATGAGCAGTTCTTC
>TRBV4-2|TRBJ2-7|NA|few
CASSQDLGDPLEQYF
TGTGCCAGCAGCCAAGATTTGGGGGACCCCCTCGAGCAGTACTTC